This T cell receptor beta chain was found in a study of regulatory T cells in long-lasting Graves disease. Findings of the study overall: With persistent disease, TRBV28, TRBJ1-2 and TRBJ2-5 were the favored segments.

Documented time point: persistent/refractory GD, antithyroid drugs over 5 years with positive TRAb. PBMCs were the source of the RNA used for TCR sequencing. This clonotype was detected only a few times. The antigen is unknown. Library construction for TCR beta used iRepertoire HTBI primers and Arm-PCR of CDR3 regions. MiXCR, applied by TCRdb to the multiplex PCR reads, yields one record per CDR3 protein. The table shows 400,000 to 450,000 distinct CDR3 sequences, with 23% occurring only once. Germline V lookup: CDR1 DFQATT, CDR2 SNEGSKA (reference sequence). This CDR3 region has 10 residues. V lost 0 bases and J 9 bases, leaving 0 bases between the germline ends.

The material was peripheral blood mononuclear cells (PBMCs), obtained when the disease was refractory, from a patient treated with antithyroid drugs. This TCR was recovered from a female donor with Graves disease. This rearrangement joins TRBV20-1 to TRBJ2-6; D is unclear. The CDR3 region is CSARDNVLTF. The CDR3 DNA reads as TGCAGTGCTAGAGACAACGTCCTGACTTTC.